The clone carrying this T cell receptor beta chain was observed once. This sample was taken from a study of blood T cell repertoires in COVID-19. Trimming left V 2 bases short and J 7 bases short, with 20 bases between. Looked up from germline, CDR1 is GTSNPN and CDR2 is SVGIG (reference sequence). There are 15 residues in the CDR3. TCRdb's table, derived via immunoSEQ multiplex PCR, lists solely in-frame clones and lacks some. The sample gives some 270,000 clones, 70% to 90% of which show up once; 4% to 4.5% is in the top ten. The chain employs TRBV30 and TRBJ1-2; maybe TRBD1 (5 bases). The sample was PBMCs or T cells enriched from blood (not recorded which). The clonotype comes from a woman aged 25-40 years who had recovered from COVID-19. CDR3 protein: CAWSISAGTMRGYTF. The CDR3 bases are TGTGCCTGGAGTATCTCGGCGGGGACTATGCGTGGCTACACCTTC. Based on the CDR3 plus reference TRBV30 and TRBJ1-2, the full variable domain is SQTIHQWPATLVQPVGSPLSLECTVEGTSNPNLYWYRQAAGRGLQLLFYSVGIGQISSEVPQNLSASRPQDRQFILSSKKLLLSDSGFYLCAWSISAGTMRGYTFGSGTRLTVV.